Listed below are T cell receptor beta chains from one sample, sequenced in a study of response to subunit inactivated influenza vaccine. TCRdb analysed the RT-PCR reads with MiXCR anew, one entry per CDR3 protein. The repertoire holds 500,000 to 750,000 distinct CDR3 sequences, roughly 15% seen once, with 8.5% to 14% in the top ten. This sample comprised PBMCs from blood, obtained roughly 13 days after vaccination. The receptors were sampled from a man in his fifties who received an inactivated influenza vaccine. CDR3s include the opening cysteine and the closing phenylalanine or tryptophan. Fields, in order: J gene, clone size, D gene, V gene, CDR3 length, CDR3 DNA, CDR3 protein. A D gene is named only where the DNA matches it firmly. Rows may omit the clone size; those that give it use once, few, many or a size class.

TRBJ2-7 | NA | TRBD1 | TRBV12-3/TRBV12-4 | 14 | TGTGCCAGCAGTCCCGGGGACAGGGGTTACGAGCAGTACTTC | CASSPGDRGYEQYF
TRBJ2-7 | NA | NA | TRBV28 | 16 | TGTGCCAGCGCATCGAGATTCGTAAGTCTGGCCTACGAGCAGTACTTC | CASASRFVSLAYEQYF
TRBJ2-1 | few | TRBD2 | TRBV7-2 | 16 | TGTGCCAGCAGCTTAGGCGGGACTAGAGGAATCCATGAGCAGTTCTTC | CASSLGGTRGIHEQFF
TRBJ2-1 | few | NA | TRBV2 | 11 | TGTGCCAGCAGTGGGGTCCGTGAGCAGTTCTTC | CASSGVREQFF
TRBJ2-7 | few | NA | TRBV12-3/TRBV12-4 | 15 | TGTGCCAGCAGTTTAGCGGGACGACGCTCCTACGAGCAGTACTTC | CASSLAGRRSYEQYF
TRBJ2-3 | NA | TRBD1 | TRBV28 | 16 | TGTGCCAGCAGCCACAAACAGGGGACGGGCACAGATACGCAGTATTTT | CASSHKQGTGTDTQYF
TRBJ1-2 | few | NA | TRBV14 | 13 | TGTGCCAGCAGAGTAAGACAGACCTATGGCTACACCTTC | CASRVRQTYGYTF
TRBJ1-1 | few | NA | TRBV5-1 | 13 | TGCGCCAGCAGTATGGGATTAGACACTGAAGCTTTCTTT | CASSMGLDTEAFF
TRBJ1-1 | NA | TRBD1 | TRBV25-1 | 14 | TGTGCCAGCAGGGGACAGGGGGCGAACACTGAAGCTTTCTTT | CASRGQGANTEAFF
TRBJ2-3 | few | TRBD2 | TRBV5-1 | 14 | TGCGCCAGCAGCCCGGGAGGTACCACAGATACGCAGTATTTT | CASSPGGTTDTQYF
TRBJ2-3 | few | TRBD2 | TRBV4-3 | 20 | TGCGCCAGCAGCCAAGATAGCCAACTAGCGGGGGGCCGGGGTACAGATACGCAGTATTTT | CASSQDSQLAGGRGTDTQYF
TRBJ2-2 | many | NA | TRBV7-7 | 13 | TGTGCTAGCAGCTATGGACGGGGCGGGGAGCTGTTTTTT | CASSYGRGGELFF
TRBJ2-3 | NA | TRBD2 | TRBV20-1 | 15 | TGCAGTGCTAGGGAGATAGCGGGAGAAGTAGATACGCAGTATTTT | CSAREIAGEVDTQYF
TRBJ2-1 | many | TRBD2 | TRBV6-1 | 14 | TGTGCCAGCAGTGGGCTAGCGGGGGACAATGAGCAGTTCTTC | CASSGLAGDNEQFF
TRBJ1-6 | NA | TRBD1 | TRBV20-1 | 14 | TGCAGTGCTCTCAAAGCCCAGGGGGTTTCACCCCTCCACTTT | CSALKAQGVSPLHF
TRBJ2-3 | many | TRBD1 | TRBV5-1 | 16 | TGCGCCAGCAGCTTGGGCGGGACAGGAGTCACAGATACGCAGTATTTT | CASSLGGTGVTDTQYF
TRBJ2-1 | many | NA | TRBV28 | 17 | TGTGCCAGCAGGGCGATTGTAGGGGAGAAGGCCTACAATGAGCAGTTCTTC | CASRAIVGEKAYNEQFF
TRBJ1-5 | NA | NA | TRBV4-2 | 15 | TGTGCCAGCAGCATCCAGCAGGGGACCAATCAGCCCCAGCATTTT | CASSIQQGTNQPQHF
TRBJ2-1 | NA | NA | TRBV3-1 | 14 | TGTGCCAGCAGCCCTGGACTGCTCGACAATGAGCAGTTCTTC | CASSPGLLDNEQFF
TRBJ2-3 | NA | NA | TRBV19 | 12 | TGTGCCAGTAGTATCGACGGGAATACGCAGTATTTT | CASSIDGNTQYF
TRBJ2-3 | few | NA | TRBV12-3/TRBV12-4 | 16 | TGTGCCAGCAGTTTGTCGAAGCGGATAGGCACAGATACGCAGTATTTT | CASSLSKRIGTDTQYF
TRBJ1-6 | few | NA | TRBV18 | 16 | TGTGCCAGCTCACCGCGAGGACAGACAAATAATTCACCCCTCCACTTT | CASSPRGQTNNSPLHF
TRBJ1-2 | many | TRBD1 | TRBV6-6 | 13 | TGTGCCAGCAGTTACGGGACAGGGAAGGGCTACACCTTC | CASSYGTGKGYTF
TRBJ2-3 | NA | TRBD2 | TRBV29-1 | 14 | TGCAGCGCAACTAGCGGGAGTGTCTCAGATACGCAGTATTTT | CSATSGSVSDTQYF
TRBJ2-3 | many | NA | TRBV29-1 | 15 | TGCAGCGCCTCGGAGGACACCTTCTACCCTGATACGCAGTATTTT | CSASEDTFYPDTQYF
TRBJ1-6 | NA | NA | TRBV20-1 | 13 | TGCAGTGCTACCCAAAGAACAGGCTCACCCCTCCACTTT | CSATQRTGSPLHF
TRBJ1-1 | many | NA | TRBV21-1 | 18 | TGTGCCAGCAGCAAAATCGCCCGACCAGAGCCCATGAACACTGAAGCTTTCTTT | CASSKIARPEPMNTEAFF
TRBJ2-3 | NA | TRBD2 | TRBV4-2 | 17 | TGTGCCAGCAGCCCGTGGACTAGCGGGGTAGCCACAGATACGCAGTATTTT | CASSPWTSGVATDTQYF
TRBJ2-7 | few | NA | TRBV28 | 13 | TGTGCCAGTACCGTTTCGGCTTCCTACGAGCAGTACTTC | CASTVSASYEQYF
TRBJ2-5 | once | TRBD2 | TRBV20-1 | 15 | TGCAGTGCTAGAGCGGCAGCGGGAGGGTTAGAGACCCAGTACTTC | CSARAAAGGLETQYF